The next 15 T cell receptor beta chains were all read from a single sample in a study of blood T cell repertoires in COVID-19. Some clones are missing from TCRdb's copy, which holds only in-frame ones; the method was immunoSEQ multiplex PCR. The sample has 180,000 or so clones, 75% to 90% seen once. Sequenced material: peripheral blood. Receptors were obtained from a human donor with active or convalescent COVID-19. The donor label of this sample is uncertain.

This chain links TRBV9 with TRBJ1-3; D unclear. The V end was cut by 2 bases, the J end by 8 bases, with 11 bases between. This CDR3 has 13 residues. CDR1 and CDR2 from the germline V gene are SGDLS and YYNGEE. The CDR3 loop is CASSVPGKDTIYF. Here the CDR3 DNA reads TGTGCCAGCAGCGTTCCCGGGAAAGACACCATATATTTT.

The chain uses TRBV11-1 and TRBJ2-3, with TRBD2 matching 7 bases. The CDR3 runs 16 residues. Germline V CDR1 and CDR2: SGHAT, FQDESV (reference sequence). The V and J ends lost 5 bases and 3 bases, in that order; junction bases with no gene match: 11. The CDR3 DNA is TGTGCCAGCAGCACACCTTCCGGGGGGTGGACAGATACGCAGTATTTT. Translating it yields CASSTPSGGWTDTQYF. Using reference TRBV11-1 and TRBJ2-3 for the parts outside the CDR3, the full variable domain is EAEVAQSPRYKITEKSQAVAFWCDPISGHATLYWYRQILGQGPELLVQFQDESVVDDSQLPKDRFSAERLKGVDSTLKIQPAELGDSAMYLCASSTPSGGWTDTQYFGPGTRLTVL.

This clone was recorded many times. The DNA for the CDR3 is TGTGCCAGCAGCCGGGACAGTCTCTACGAGCAGTACTTC. This codes for CASSRDSLYEQYF. V gene TRBV5-4 combines with J gene TRBJ2-7, with 7 bases that match TRBD1. Unmatched junction bases numbered 4, after V lost 4 bases and J lost 3 bases. The CDR3 is 13 residues long. Germline loops: CDR1 SGHNT, CDR2 YYREEE (reference sequence).

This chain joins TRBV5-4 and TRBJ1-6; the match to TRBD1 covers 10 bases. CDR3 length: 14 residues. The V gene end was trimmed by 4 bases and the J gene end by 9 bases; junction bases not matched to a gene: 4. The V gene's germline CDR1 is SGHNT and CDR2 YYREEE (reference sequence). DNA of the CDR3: TGTGCCAGCAGCACGGGACAGGGGATTTCACCCCTCCACTTT. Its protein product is CASSTGQGISPLHF.

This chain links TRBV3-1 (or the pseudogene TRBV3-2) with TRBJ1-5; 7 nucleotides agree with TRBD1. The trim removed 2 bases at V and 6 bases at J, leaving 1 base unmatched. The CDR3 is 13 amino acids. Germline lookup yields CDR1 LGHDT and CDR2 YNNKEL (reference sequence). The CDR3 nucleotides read TGTGCCAGCAGCCAACAGGGGGTTCAGCCCCAGCATTTT. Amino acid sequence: CASSQQGVQPQHF.

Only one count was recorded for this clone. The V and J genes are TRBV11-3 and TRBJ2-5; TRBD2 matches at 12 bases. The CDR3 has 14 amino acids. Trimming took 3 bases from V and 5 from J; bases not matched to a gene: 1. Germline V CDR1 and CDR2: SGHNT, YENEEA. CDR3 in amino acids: CASSFLAGGETQYF. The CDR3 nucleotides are TGTGCCAGCAGCTTTCTAGCGGGAGGGGAGACCCAGTACTTC.

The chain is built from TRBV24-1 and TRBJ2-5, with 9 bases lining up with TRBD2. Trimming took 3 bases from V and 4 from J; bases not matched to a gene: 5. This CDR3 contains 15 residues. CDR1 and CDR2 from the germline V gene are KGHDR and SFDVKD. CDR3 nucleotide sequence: TGTGCCACCAGTGATGTAGCGGGAGTAACAGAGACCCAGTACTTC. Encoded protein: CATSDVAGVTETQYF.

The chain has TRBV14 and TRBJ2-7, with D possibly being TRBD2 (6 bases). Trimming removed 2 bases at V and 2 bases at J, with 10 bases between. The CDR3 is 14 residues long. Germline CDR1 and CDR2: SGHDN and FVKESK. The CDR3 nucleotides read TGTGCCAGCAGCCAACCGGGGGTCACCTACGAGCAGTACTTC. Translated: CASSQPGVTYEQYF.

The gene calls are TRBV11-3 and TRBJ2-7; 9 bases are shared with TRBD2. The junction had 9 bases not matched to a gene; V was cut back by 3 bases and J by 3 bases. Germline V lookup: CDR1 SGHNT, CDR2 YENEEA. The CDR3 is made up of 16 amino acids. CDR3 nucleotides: TGTGCCAGCAGCTTTGGAGCGGGAGGATGGGACTACGAGCAGTACTTC. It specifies CASSFGAGGWDYEQYF.

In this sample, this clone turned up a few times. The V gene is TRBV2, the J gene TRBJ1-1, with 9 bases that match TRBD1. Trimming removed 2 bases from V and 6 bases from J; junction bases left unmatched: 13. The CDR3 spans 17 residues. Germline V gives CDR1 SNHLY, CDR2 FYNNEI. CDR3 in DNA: TGTGCCAGCAGTGAAAGGCCCTCCGACAGGGGGGTCGCTGAAGCTTTCTTT. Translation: CASSERPSDRGVAEAFF. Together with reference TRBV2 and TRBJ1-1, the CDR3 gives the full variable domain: EPEVTQTPSHQVTQMGQEVILRCVPISNHLYFYWYRQILGQKVEFLVSFYNNEISEKSEIFDDQFSVERPDGSNFTLKIRSTKLEDSAMYFCASSERPSDRGVAEAFFGQGTRLTVV.

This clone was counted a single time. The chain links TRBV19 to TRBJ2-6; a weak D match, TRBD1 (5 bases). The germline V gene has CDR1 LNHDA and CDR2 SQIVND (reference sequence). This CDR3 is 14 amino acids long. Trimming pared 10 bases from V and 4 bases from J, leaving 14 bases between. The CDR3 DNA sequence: TGTGCCACGAGACGATCAGGGGGGGCCAACGTCCTGACTTTC. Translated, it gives CATRRSGGANVLTF.

The DNA for the CDR3 is TGTGCCAGCAGTGAATCTATGGGACAGGGTTACTACGAGCAGTACTTC. Amino acids: CASSESMGQGYYEQYF. The V gene is TRBV25-1, the J gene TRBJ2-7; 9 bases fit TRBD1. The CDR3 covers 16 residues. CDR1 is MGHDK and CDR2 is SYGVNS in the germline V gene. The junction had 7 bases not matched to a gene; V was cut back by 1 base and J by 3 bases.

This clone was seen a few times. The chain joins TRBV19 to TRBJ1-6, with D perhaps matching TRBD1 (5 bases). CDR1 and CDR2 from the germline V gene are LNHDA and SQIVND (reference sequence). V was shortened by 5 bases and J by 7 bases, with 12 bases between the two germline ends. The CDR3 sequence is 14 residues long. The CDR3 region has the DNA TGTGCCAGTAGTGACCGGGGGAGGAATTCACCCCTCCACTTT. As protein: CASSDRGRNSPLHF.

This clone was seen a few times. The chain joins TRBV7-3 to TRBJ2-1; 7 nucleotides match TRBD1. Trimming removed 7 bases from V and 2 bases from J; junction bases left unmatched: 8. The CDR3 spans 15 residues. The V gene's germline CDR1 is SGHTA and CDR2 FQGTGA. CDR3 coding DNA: TGTGCCAGCAACTGGGACAGACGCACCTACAATGAGCAGTTCTTC. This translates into CASNWDRRTYNEQFF.

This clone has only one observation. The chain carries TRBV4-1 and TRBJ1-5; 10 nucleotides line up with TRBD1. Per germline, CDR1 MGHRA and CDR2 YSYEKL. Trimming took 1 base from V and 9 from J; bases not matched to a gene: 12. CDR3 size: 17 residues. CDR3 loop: CASSQGQGAERGRPQHF. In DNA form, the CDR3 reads TGCGCCAGCAGCCAAGGACAGGGGGCCGAGAGAGGTCGGCCCCAGCATTTT.